This note documents a single T cell receptor (beta chain) sequence. The data were obtained in a study of early T cells in non-severe SARS-CoV-2 infection. The CDR3 has 15 amino acids. The V and J ends lost 4 bases and 8 bases respectively, with 16 bases between them. TCRdb reprocessed the 5' RACE reads with MiXCR, giving one entry per CDR3 protein. This table has 98,000 or so distinct CDR3 sequences, about 12% appearing once. This TCR was sampled from an adult who was a healthcare worker with PCR-confirmed SARS-CoV-2 infection or an uninfected control (not recorded which). Sequenced sample: whole blood. The chain couples TRBV5-3 to TRBJ1-6; D uncertain. TRBV5-3 is placed among ORFs of uncertain function. The CDR3: CARSLWGAVDSPLHF. The CDR3 DNA reads as TGTGCCAGAAGCCTTTGGGGTGCGGTAGATTCACCCCTCCACTTT.